This TCR beta chain was sequenced for a study of shared clonotypes between healthy human individuals. Study-wide context: A couple of female and three male donors aged 18 to 49 were enrolled.

Donors comprised healthy HIV-negative adults lacking recent acute infections or vaccinations. J was trimmed by 4 bases and V by 7 bases; bases with no gene match: 15. Germline CDR1 MNHEY, CDR2 SMNVEV (reference sequence). The CDR3 consists of 17 residues. Several immunoSEQ plates received, in even portions, the genomic DNA of each subset. The repertoire was sequenced with immunoSEQ multiplex PCR; TCRdb's copy has only in-frame clones and lacks some. The sample contains 550,000 to 600,000 clones, roughly four fifths of which appear only once. This clone was observed a handful of times. The chain has TRBV27 and TRBJ2-1; TRBD1 agrees at 8 bases. This TCR was recovered from a woman between 40 and 50 years old in good health. Some clones in this sample may be carry-over from other donors' samples. Input material: PBMCs. The CDR3 DNA sequence: TGTGCCAGCATTCTACGCCAAGGACAGGGTTATTACAATGAGCAGTTCTTC. Its protein is CASILRQGQGYYNEQFF.